The rows below give T cell receptor beta chains drawn from one sample of a study of control samples from healthy donors and cancer patients. Repertoires were generated with immunoSEQ multiplex PCR, while TCRdb's copy carries only in-frame clones and drops some. The sample carries about 130,000 clones, 90% recorded once. Sequenced: blood. The receptor source for this set is a man aged 18-30 years in good health. Both conserved end residues are part of each CDR3. A D gene is named only where the DNA matches it firmly. A row's size may be missing; if present it is once, few, many or a size class.

>.|.|TRBV6-5|TRBJ2-2
TGTGCCAGCAGTTACTCGACCGGGAGTGGTACCGGGGAGCTGTTTTTT
CASSYSTGSGTGELFF
>.|TRBD2|TRBV9|TRBJ2-3
TGTGCCAGCAGCTCCCGCGGGAGGGGAGCTAGCACAGATACGCAGTATTTT
CASSSRGRGASTDTQYF
>.|TRBD2|TRBV19|TRBJ2-1
TGTGCCAGTAGTCCAGACCGACAGCGGGAACAGTTCTTC
CASSPDRQREQFF
>.|.|TRBV18|TRBJ1-2
TGTGCCAGCTCACTCCGACAGTCCGAGGGCTACACCTTC
CASSLRQSEGYTF
>.|.|TRBV11-3|TRBJ2-1
TGTGCCAGCAGCAACGGCGGGCCCAATGAGCAGTTCTTC
CASSNGGPNEQFF
>.|.|TRBV29-1|TRBJ2-5
TGCAGCGTTGTAGTCGGGGCTCAAGAGACCCAGTACTTC
CSVVVGAQETQYF
>.|.|TRBV4-1|TRBJ1-5
TGCGCCAGCAGCCAACTACCCGACAGGTGGGGCAATCAGCCCCAGCATTTT
CASSQLPDRWGNQPQHF
>.|.|TRBV15|TRBJ2-1
TGTGCCACCAGCCCACCTGAGGGCTCCTCGGCCTACAATGAGCAGTTCTTC
CATSPPEGSSAYNEQFF
>.|.|TRBV6-2/TRBV6-3|TRBJ2-2
TGTGCCAGCAGTGGCGGCAGGGGACCAACCGGGGAGCTGTTTTTT
CASSGGRGPTGELFF
>.|.|TRBV18|TRBJ2-3
TGTGCCAGCTCAGAAAGCACAGATACGCAGTATTTT
CASSESTDTQYF
>.|.|TRBV13|TRBJ1-6
TGTGCCAGCAGCTTAGACCGGCAATATAATTCACCCCTCCACTTT
CASSLDRQYNSPLHF
>.|.|TRBV5-4|TRBJ2-7
TGTGCCAGCAGCCTTCAGGGTACTTCCACCTACGAGCAGTACTTC
CASSLQGTSTYEQYF
>.|.|TRBV7-8|TRBJ2-1
TGTGCCAGCAGCCAGCTCCCGGGGACAACCTACAATGAGCAGTTCTTC
CASSQLPGTTYNEQFF
>.|.|TRBV7-8|TRBJ1-2
TGTGCCAGCAGCCTCAACCCTCCCGGGAATGGAGGCTACACCTTC
CASSLNPPGNGGYTF
>.|TRBD2|TRBV29-1|TRBJ2-2
TGCAGCGGGAGCGGGACTAGCGGAGCGGGCGGGGAGCTGTTTTTT
CSGSGTSGAGGELFF
>once|.|TRBV7-2|TRBJ1-5
TGTGCCAGCAGCTTAGCGGTGGCGGTTTATAGCAATCAGCCCCAGCATTTT
CASSLAVAVYSNQPQHF
>.|.|TRBV5-1|TRBJ1-3
TGCGCCAGCAGCTTGGGAGGGTCCTCTGGAAACACCATATATTTT
CASSLGGSSGNTIYF
>.|.|TRBV11-2|TRBJ1-4
TGTGCCAGCAGATCCCTACCAGGACGGAGTAATGAAAAACTGTTTTTT
CASRSLPGRSNEKLFF
>.|.|TRBV5-5|TRBJ2-3
TGTGCCAGCAGCATGGACGCGGTGTTAGCAGATACGCAGTATTTT
CASSMDAVLADTQYF
>.|TRBD1|TRBV3-1/TRBV3-2|TRBJ1-4
TGTGCCAGCAGCCAAGCGACAGGGGTTAATGAAAAACTGTTTTTT
CASSQATGVNEKLFF
>few|.|TRBV5-5|TRBJ1-2
TGTGCCAGCAGCCTCGGGGGGGCGAGCTATGGCTACACCTTC
CASSLGGASYGYTF
>once|.|TRBV4-1|TRBJ1-2
TGCGCCAGCAGCCAAGAGGAGGGGAATGGCTACACCTTC
CASSQEEGNGYTF
>once|.|TRBV9|TRBJ2-1
TGTGCCAGCAGTTTAAGCGGAACACCGAACGATGAGCAGTTCTTC
CASSLSGTPNDEQFF
>.|.|TRBV7-9|TRBJ1-2
TGTGCCAGCAGCTTCGGGGGACTACAGCTCAGGGGAAAAGGCTATGGCTACACCTTC
CASSFGGLQLRGKGYGYTF
>once|TRBD2|TRBV7-8|TRBJ2-5
TGTGCCAGCAGCTTAAGGCTAGCGGGGGGGCGTTTGGAGACCCAGTACTTC
CASSLRLAGGRLETQYF
>.|TRBD1|TRBV28|TRBJ1-1
TGTGCCAGCACCCCCCTGGGACAGGGGCGCACTGAAGCTTTCTTT
CASTPLGQGRTEAFF
>.|.|TRBV7-9|TRBJ1-2
TGTGCCAGCAGCTTGAACAGGGAGGGGGTCTATGGCTACACCTTC
CASSLNREGVYGYTF
>.|TRBD2|TRBV7-3|TRBJ2-3
TGTGCCAGCAGCGAGACTAGCGGGTGGGATACGCAGTATTTT
CASSETSGWDTQYF
>.|TRBD1|TRBV30|TRBJ1-1
TGTGCCTGGAGTTGGGACAGGGTTACTGAAGCTTTCTTT
CAWSWDRVTEAFF
>.|TRBD2|TRBV7-8|TRBJ2-3
TGTGCCAGCAGCTTTAACCAACGCGGGGGGGCCTCAGATACGCAGTATTTT
CASSFNQRGGASDTQYF
>.|TRBD1|TRBV10-3|TRBJ1-1
TGTGCCATCAGTGAGTCTGCGGCAGGGGGCCTCACTGAAGCTTTCTTT
CAISESAAGGLTEAFF
>.|.|TRBV9|TRBJ1-5
TGTGCCAGCAGCGTAGCCAGCGATAGCAATCAGCCCCAGCATTTT
CASSVASDSNQPQHF
>.|.|TRBV20-1|TRBJ1-1
TGCAGTGCTAGTGACCGGAATATGAACACTGAAGCTTTCTTT
CSASDRNMNTEAFF
>.|.|TRBV29-1|TRBJ2-1
TGCAGCGTCGCCGGATGGGGGAGTAAGTCCTACAATGAGCAGTTCTTC
CSVAGWGSKSYNEQFF
>.|.|TRBV28|TRBJ2-7
TGTGCCAGCAGACCACAGGGGGGGTCCTACGAGCAGTACTTC
CASRPQGGSYEQYF
>.|.|TRBV11-2|TRBJ1-1
TGTGCCAGCAGCTTAGACCCGGTTAGGGGCACTGAAGCTTTCTTT
CASSLDPVRGTEAFF
>once|TRBD1|TRBV7-6|TRBJ1-2
TGTGCCAGCAGCTTAGTTCCAGGACAGGGTTATGGCTACACCTTC
CASSLVPGQGYGYTF
>.|.|TRBV11-2|TRBJ1-4
TGTGCCAGCAGCTTAAGGATGGGGGAAAAACTGTTTTTT
CASSLRMGEKLFF
>.|.|TRBV7-3|TRBJ2-2
TGTGCCAGCAGCTTAGAGCCAGGGTTAACGGGGGAGCTGTTTTTT
CASSLEPGLTGELFF
>once|.|TRBV9|TRBJ2-1
TGTGCCAGCATGCGGGGAGGTTCGAGCTCCTACAATGAGCAGTTCTTC
CASMRGGSSSYNEQFF
>.|TRBD2|TRBV19|TRBJ2-1
TGTGCCAGTAGTAAAGCGTGGAGCGGGGGGTACAATGAGCAGTTCTTC
CASSKAWSGGYNEQFF
>.|.|TRBV10-3|TRBJ1-2
TGTGCCATCAGTGAGCTCCGACACAGTGACCCCTATGGCTACACCTTC
CAISELRHSDPYGYTF
>.|.|TRBV7-9|TRBJ1-1
TGTGCCAGCAGCTTACGGGTGGACACTGAAGCTTTCTTT
CASSLRVDTEAFF
>.|.|TRBV5-1|TRBJ1-4
TGCGCCAGCAGCTTGGCAGGGGAGGCTAATGAAAAACTGTTTTTT
CASSLAGEANEKLFF
>once|.|TRBV9|TRBJ1-1
TGTGCCAGCAGCCCGAGCTCGGGGACAGCTTTCTTT
CASSPSSGTAFF